This entry is about one TCR beta chain. This sample is drawn from a study of T cell responses to AZD1222 COVID-19 vaccine. Here immunoSEQ multiplex PCR was the method, and the copy in TCRdb shows in-frame clones only, minus some. The sample holds under 150,000 clones, approximately 94% seen once. This CDR3 region has 16 residues. Germline CDR1 and CDR2: SGHTA and FQGNSA. V gave up 1 base and J gave up 3 bases; unmatched junction bases: 8. The material sequenced was peripheral blood, taken on day 0 of AZD1222 vaccination. This chain connects TRBV7-2 to TRBJ2-7; TRBD2 agrees at 8 bases. The receptor's source is an adult in good health. In DNA form, the CDR3 reads TGTGCCAGCAGCTTAGAGGGGACTAGGAGTCTCTACGAGCAGTACTTC. Its translation is CASSLEGTRSLYEQYF.